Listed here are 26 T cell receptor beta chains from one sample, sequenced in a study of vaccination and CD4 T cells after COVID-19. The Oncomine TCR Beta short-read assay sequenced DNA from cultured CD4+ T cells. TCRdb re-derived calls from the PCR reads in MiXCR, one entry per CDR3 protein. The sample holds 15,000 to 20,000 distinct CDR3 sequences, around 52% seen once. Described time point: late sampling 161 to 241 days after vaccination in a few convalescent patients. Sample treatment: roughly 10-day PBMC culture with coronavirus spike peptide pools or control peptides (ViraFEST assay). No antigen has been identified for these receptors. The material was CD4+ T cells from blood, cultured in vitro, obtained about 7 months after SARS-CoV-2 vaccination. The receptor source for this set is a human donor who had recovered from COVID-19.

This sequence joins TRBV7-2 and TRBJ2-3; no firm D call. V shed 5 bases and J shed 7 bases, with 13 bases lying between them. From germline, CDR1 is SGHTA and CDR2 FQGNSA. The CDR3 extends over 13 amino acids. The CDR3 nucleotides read TGTGCCAGCAGCCCCGGGCTCCAGAATACGCAGTATTTT. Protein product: CASSPGLQNTQYF.

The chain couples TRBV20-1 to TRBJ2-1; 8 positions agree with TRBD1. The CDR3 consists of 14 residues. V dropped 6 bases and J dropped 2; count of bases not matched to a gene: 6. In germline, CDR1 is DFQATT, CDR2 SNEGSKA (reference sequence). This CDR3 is CSAEGTGPYNEQFF. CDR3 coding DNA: TGCAGTGCAGAAGGGACAGGTCCCTACAATGAGCAGTTCTTC.

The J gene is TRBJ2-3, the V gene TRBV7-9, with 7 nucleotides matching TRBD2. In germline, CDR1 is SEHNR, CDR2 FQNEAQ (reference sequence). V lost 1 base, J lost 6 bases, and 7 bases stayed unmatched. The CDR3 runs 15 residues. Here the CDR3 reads CASSLVWRETDTQYF. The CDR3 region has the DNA TGTGCCAGCAGCTTAGTTTGGCGGGAGACGGATACGCAGTATTTT.

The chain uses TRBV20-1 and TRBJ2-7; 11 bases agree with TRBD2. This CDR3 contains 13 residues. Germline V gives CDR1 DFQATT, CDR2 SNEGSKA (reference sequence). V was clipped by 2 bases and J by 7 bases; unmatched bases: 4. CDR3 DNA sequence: TGCAGTGCTAGATTAGCGGGGGGGTCTGAGCAGTACTTC. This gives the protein CSARLAGGSEQYF.

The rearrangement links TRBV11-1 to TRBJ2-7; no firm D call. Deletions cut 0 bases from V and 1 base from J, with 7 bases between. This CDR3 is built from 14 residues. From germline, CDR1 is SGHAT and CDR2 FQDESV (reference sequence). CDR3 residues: CASSLARHSYEQYF. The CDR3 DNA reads TGTGCCAGCAGCTTAGCGCGACATTCCTACGAGCAGTACTTC. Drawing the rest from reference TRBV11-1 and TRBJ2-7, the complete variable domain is EAEVAQSPRYKITEKSQAVAFWCDPISGHATLYWYRQILGQGPELLVQFQDESVVDDSQLPKDRFSAERLKGVDSTLKIQPAELGDSAMYLCASSLARHSYEQYFGPGTRLTVT.

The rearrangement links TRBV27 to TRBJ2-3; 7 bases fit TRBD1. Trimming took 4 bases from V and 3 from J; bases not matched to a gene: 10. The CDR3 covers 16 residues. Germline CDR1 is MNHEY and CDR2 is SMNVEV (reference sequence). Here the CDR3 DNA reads TGTGCCAGCAGTTCCCCCCAGGGGGTAATGACAGATACGCAGTATTTT. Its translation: CASSSPQGVMTDTQYF.

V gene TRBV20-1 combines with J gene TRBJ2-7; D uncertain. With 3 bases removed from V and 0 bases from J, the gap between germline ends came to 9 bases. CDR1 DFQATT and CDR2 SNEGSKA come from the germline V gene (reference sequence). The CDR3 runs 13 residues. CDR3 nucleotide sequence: TGCAGTGCTAGTCTCGCGGCCTCCTACGAGCAGTACTTC. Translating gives CSASLAASYEQYF.

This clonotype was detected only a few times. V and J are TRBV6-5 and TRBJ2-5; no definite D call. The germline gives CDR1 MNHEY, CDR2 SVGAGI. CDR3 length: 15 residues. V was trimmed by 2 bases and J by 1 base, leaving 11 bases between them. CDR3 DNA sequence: TGTGCCAGCAGTTACGGTGGAATTATCCAAGAGACCCAGTACTTC. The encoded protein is CASSYGGIIQETQYF.

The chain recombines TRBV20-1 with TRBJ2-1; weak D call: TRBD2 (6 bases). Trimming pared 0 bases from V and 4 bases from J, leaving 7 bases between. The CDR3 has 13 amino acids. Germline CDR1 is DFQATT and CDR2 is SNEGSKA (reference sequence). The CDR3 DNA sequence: TGCAGTGCTAGAGATAGCGGTTACAATGAGCAGTTCTTC. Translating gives CSARDSGYNEQFF.

The CDR3 loop is CASSFRPGLAGMYDTQYF. Here the CDR3 DNA reads TGTGCCAGCAGCTTCCGCCCGGGACTAGCGGGAATGTATGATACGCAGTATTTT. The V and J genes are TRBV7-9 and TRBJ2-3; 13 bases line up with TRBD2. Germline lookup yields CDR1 SEHNR and CDR2 FQNEAQ (reference sequence). CDR3 size: 18 residues. V dropped 3 bases and J dropped 6; count of bases not matched to a gene: 12.

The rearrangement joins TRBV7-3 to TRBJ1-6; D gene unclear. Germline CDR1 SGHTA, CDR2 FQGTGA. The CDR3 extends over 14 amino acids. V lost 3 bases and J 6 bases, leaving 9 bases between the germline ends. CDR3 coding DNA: TGTGCCAGCAGCTTCTCGGGGATTAATTCACCCCTCCACTTT. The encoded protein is CASSFSGINSPLHF.

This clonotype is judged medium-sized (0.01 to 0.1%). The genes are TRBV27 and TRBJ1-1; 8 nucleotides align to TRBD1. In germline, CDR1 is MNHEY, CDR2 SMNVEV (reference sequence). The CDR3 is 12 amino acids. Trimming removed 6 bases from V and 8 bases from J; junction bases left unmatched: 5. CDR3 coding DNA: TGTGCCAGCAGCCTACACAGGGGGGAAGCTTTCTTT. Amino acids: CASSLHRGEAFF.

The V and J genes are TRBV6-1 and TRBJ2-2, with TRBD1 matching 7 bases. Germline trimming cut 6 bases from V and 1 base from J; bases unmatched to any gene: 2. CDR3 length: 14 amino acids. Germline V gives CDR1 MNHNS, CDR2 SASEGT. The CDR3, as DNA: TGTGCCAGCAGCAGGGACAGGAACACCGGGGAGCTGTTTTTT. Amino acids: CASSRDRNTGELFF.

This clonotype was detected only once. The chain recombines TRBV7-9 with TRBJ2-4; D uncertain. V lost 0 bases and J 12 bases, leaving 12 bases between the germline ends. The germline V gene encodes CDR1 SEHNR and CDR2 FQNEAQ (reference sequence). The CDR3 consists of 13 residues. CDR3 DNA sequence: TGTGCCAGCAGCTTAGCCACTACTATGCATCAGTACTTC. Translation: CASSLATTMHQYF.

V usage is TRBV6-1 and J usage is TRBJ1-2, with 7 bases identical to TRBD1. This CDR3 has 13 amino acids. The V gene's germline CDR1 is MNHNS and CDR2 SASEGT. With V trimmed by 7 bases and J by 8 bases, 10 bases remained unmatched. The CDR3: CASNSEGAWGYTF. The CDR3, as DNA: TGTGCCAGCAATTCGGAGGGGGCGTGGGGCTACACCTTC.

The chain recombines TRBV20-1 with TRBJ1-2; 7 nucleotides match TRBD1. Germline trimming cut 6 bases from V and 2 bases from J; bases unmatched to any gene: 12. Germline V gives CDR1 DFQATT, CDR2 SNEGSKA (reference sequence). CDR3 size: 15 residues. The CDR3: CSATFMGRGNYGYTF. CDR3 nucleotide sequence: TGCAGTGCCACTTTCATGGGCAGGGGGAACTATGGCTACACCTTC.

The CDR3 here is CSARDPQGPSAPLHF. In DNA, the CDR3 is TGCAGTGCTAGAGATCCACAGGGCCCCTCTGCACCCCTCCACTTT. The V and J genes are TRBV20-1 and TRBJ1-6, with TRBD1 as a possible D gene (6 bases). From germline, CDR1 is DFQATT and CDR2 SNEGSKA (reference sequence). Trimming took off 0 bases at V and 11 bases at J, with 17 bases between the two ends. The CDR3 covers 15 residues.

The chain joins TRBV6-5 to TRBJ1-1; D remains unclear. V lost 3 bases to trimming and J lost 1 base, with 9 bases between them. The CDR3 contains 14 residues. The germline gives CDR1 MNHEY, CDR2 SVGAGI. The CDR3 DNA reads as TGTGCCAGCAGTTATGAAACGGGGAACACTGAAGCTTTCTTT. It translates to CASSYETGNTEAFF.

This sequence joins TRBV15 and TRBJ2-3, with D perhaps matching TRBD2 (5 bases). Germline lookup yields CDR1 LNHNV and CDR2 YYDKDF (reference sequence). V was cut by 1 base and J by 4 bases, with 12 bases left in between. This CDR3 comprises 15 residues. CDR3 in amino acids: CATSRVEGGADTQYF. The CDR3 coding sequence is TGTGCCACCAGCAGAGTCGAAGGAGGTGCAGATACGCAGTATTTT. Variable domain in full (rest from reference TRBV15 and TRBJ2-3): DAMVIQNPRYQVTQFGKPVTLSCSQTLNHNVMYWYQQKSSQAPKLLFHYYDKDFNNEADTPDNFQSRRPNTSFCFLDIRSPGLGDTAMYLCATSRVEGGADTQYFGPGTRLTVL.

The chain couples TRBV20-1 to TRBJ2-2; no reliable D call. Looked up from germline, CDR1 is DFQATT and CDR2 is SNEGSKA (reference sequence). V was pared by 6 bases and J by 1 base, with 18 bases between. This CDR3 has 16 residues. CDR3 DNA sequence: TGCAGTGCGTTAATGGTAGAGGCGAAGAACACCGGGGAGCTGTTTTTT. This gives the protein CSALMVEAKNTGELFF.

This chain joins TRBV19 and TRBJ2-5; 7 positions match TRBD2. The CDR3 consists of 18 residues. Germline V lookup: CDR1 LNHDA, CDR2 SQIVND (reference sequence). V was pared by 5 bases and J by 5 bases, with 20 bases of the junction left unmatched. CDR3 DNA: TGTGCCAGTAGTTTGGAGGGAGGGGACGCGGGGAACGGGGAGACCCAGTACTTC. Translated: CASSLEGGDAGNGETQYF.

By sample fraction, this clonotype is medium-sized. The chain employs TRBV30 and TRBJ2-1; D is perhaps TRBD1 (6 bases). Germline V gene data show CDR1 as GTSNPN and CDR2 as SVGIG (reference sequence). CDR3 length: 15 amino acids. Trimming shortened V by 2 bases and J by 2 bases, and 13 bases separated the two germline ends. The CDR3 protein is CAWSRDTSAYNEQFF. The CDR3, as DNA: TGTGCCTGGAGTCGGGACACCAGCGCCTACAATGAGCAGTTCTTC.

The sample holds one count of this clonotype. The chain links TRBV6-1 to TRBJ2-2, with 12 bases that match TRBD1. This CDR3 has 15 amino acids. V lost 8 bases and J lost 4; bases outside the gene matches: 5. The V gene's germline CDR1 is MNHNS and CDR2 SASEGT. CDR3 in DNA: TGTGCCAGCGGGCGGGACAGGGGGCGCACCGGGGAGCTGTTTTTT. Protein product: CASGRDRGRTGELFF.

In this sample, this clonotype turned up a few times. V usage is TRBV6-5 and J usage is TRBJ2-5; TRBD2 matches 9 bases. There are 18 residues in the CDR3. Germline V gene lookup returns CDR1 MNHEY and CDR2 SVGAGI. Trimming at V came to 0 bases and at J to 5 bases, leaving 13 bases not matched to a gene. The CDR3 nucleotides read TGTGCCAGCAGTTACTCTCGTCTGTCGGCGGGAGGGGGCGAGACCCAGTACTTC. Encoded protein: CASSYSRLSAGGGETQYF.

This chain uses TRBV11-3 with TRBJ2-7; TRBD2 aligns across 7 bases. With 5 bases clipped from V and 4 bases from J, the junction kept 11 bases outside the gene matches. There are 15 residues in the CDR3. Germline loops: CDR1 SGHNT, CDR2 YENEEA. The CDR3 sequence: CASSQHELALYEQYF. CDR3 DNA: TGTGCCAGCAGCCAGCATGAACTAGCGTTGTACGAGCAGTACTTC.

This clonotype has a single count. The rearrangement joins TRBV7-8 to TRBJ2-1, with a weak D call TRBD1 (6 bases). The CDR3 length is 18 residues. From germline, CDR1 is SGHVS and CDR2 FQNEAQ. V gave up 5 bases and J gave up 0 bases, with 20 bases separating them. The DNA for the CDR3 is TGTGCCAGCAGCCCGAGGCCCAGGGGTTTCGGCTCCTACAATGAGCAGTTCTTC. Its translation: CASSPRPRGFGSYNEQFF.